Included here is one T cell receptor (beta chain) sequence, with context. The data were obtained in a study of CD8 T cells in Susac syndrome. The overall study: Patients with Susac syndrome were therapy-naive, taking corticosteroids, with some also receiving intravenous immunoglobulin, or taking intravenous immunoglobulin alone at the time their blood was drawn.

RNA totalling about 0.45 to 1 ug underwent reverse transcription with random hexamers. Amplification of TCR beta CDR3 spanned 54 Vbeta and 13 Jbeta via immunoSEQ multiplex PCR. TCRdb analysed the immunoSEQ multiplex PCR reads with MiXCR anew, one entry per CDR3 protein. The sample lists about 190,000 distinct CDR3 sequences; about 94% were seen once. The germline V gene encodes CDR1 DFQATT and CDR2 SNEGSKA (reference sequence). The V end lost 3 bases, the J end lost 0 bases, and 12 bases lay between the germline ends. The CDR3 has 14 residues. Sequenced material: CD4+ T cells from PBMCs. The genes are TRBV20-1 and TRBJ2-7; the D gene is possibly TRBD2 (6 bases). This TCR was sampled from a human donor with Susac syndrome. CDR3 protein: CSASRDSVSYEQYF. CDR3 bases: TGCAGTGCTAGCCGGGACTCCGTCTCCTACGAGCAGTACTTC.